The 32 T cell receptor beta chains below come from one sample, sequenced in a study of T cell responses to AZD1222 COVID-19 vaccine. Clones were read by immunoSEQ multiplex PCR, and TCRdb kept only the in-frame ones, dropping some. Of some 130,000 clones listed, over 90% are singletons. The sequences come from peripheral blood, collected on day 0 of AZD1222 vaccination. The origin of the receptors is an adult in good health.

This clone was recorded only once. This sequence joins TRBV20-1 and TRBJ1-2; D gene uncertain. The CDR3 is 11 amino acids. Trimming took off 5 bases at V and 6 bases at J, with 10 bases between the two ends. From germline, CDR1 is DFQATT and CDR2 SNEGSKA (reference sequence). The CDR3, as DNA: TGCAGTGCTGGCCCCCGGGATGGCTACACCTTC. Its translation: CSAGPRDGYTF.

The chain is built from TRBV12-3 or TRBV12-4 and TRBJ2-7, with unresolved D. V was trimmed by 4 bases and J by 6 bases, leaving 7 bases between them. CDR3 length: 11 residues. The CDR3 DNA is TGTGCCAGCAGTTCTGTGGGCGAGCAGTACTTC. Amino acids: CASSSVGEQYF.

The V and J genes are TRBV30 and TRBJ2-5; 10 bases map to TRBD2. V gave up 2 bases and J gave up 5 bases; unmatched junction bases: 11. The CDR3 has 16 amino acids. Per germline, CDR1 GTSNPN and CDR2 SVGIG (reference sequence). CDR3 amino acids: CAWSPPAGGPWETQYF. In DNA form, the CDR3 reads TGTGCCTGGAGTCCTCCAGCGGGGGGGCCTTGGGAGACCCAGTACTTC.

DNA of the CDR3: TGTGCCAGCAGCTTGGGCGACCCGGGCGGCTCACCCCTCCACTTT. Protein sequence: CASSLGDPGGSPLHF. V gene TRBV5-8 combines with J gene TRBJ1-6; D unclear. The CDR3 covers 15 residues. The V end was cut by 0 bases, the J end by 10 bases, with 14 bases between. Germline-derived CDR1 and CDR2 are SGHTS and YDEGEE.

This rearrangement joins TRBV5-6 to TRBJ2-7, with a possible D match to TRBD2 (6 bases). The CDR3 is made up of 14 amino acids. CDR1 is SGHDT and CDR2 is YYEEEE in the germline V gene. V shed 0 bases and J shed 4 bases, with 11 bases lying between them. The CDR3 reads CASSLGDGGYEQYF. CDR3 DNA sequence: TGTGCCAGCAGCTTGGGAGACGGGGGTTACGAGCAGTACTTC. The variable domain in full, completed from reference TRBV5-6 and TRBJ2-7, reads DAGVTQSPTHLIKTRGQQVTLRCSPKSGHDTVSWYQQALGQGPQFIFQYYEEEERQRGNFPDRFSGHQFPNYSSELNVNALLLGDSALYLCASSLGDGGYEQYFGPGTRLTVT.

This clone was observed a single time. This chain uses TRBV11-2 with TRBJ1-3, with TRBD1 as a possible D gene (5 bases). The V end was cut by 2 bases, the J end by 3 bases, with 5 bases between. CDR1 and CDR2 (germline): SGHAT, FQNNGV. The CDR3 spans 13 residues. Here the CDR3 reads CASSLRGGNTIYF. CDR3 sequence (DNA): TGTGCCAGCAGCTTAAGGGGTGGAAACACCATATATTTT.

The J gene is TRBJ2-1, the V gene TRBV2; D perhaps matches TRBD2 (6 bases). The CDR3 consists of 16 residues. CDR1 is SNHLY and CDR2 is FYNNEI in the germline V gene. With 4 bases removed from V and 5 bases from J, the gap between germline ends came to 18 bases. Written as DNA, the CDR3 is TGTGCCAGCAGTGGGGGGAGGATAGGGCCCCACAATGAGCAGTTCTTC. Its translation: CASSGGRIGPHNEQFF.

The V and J genes are TRBV18 and TRBJ2-5, with D hard to call. V gave up 3 bases and J gave up 2 bases, with 16 bases separating them. Looked up from germline, CDR1 is KGHSH and CDR2 is LQKENI. This CDR3 spans 16 amino acids. Here the CDR3 DNA reads TGTGCCAGCTCACCCAATGAAGTTGGAAGACAAGAGACCCAGTACTTC. Protein product: CASSPNEVGRQETQYF.

The CDR3 DNA is TGTGCCGCAAAAACAGGGCCCTACGAGCAGTACTTC. The encoded protein is CAAKTGPYEQYF. V gene TRBV10-3 combines with J gene TRBJ2-7; a weak D match, TRBD1 (6 bases). This CDR3 is 12 amino acids long. V dropped 11 bases and J dropped 2 bases, with 13 bases sitting between them. The germline gives CDR1 ENHRY, CDR2 SYGVKD.

The chain uses TRBV4-1 and TRBJ1-1; TRBD1 is a possible D gene (5 bases). Trimming cost V 3 bases and J 2 bases, with 13 bases left between them. This CDR3 comprises 15 residues. In germline, CDR1 is MGHRA, CDR2 YSYEKL. Here the CDR3 DNA reads TGCGCCAGCAGCCAGTATGACAGCGTTAACACTGAAGCTTTCTTT. It translates to CASSQYDSVNTEAFF.

The chain recombines TRBV7-9 with TRBJ1-2, with TRBD1 matching 8 bases. CDR3 length equals 15 residues. Germline V gene sequence: CDR1 SEHNR, CDR2 FQNEAQ (reference sequence). Germline trimming cut 3 bases from V and 5 bases from J; bases unmatched to any gene: 8. CDR3 protein: CASSFPGQAGYGYTF. The CDR3 region has the DNA TGTGCCAGCAGCTTTCCGGGACAGGCTGGTTATGGCTACACCTTC.

The V and J genes are TRBV2 and TRBJ2-3, with 7 bases lining up with TRBD1. Germline CDR1 reads SNHLY; CDR2 reads FYNNEI. The CDR3 is made up of 13 amino acids. The V gene end was trimmed by 6 bases and the J gene end by 4 bases; junction bases not matched to a gene: 4. The CDR3 DNA sequence: TGTGCCAGCAGGCTACAGGGGCCAGATACGCAGTATTTT. The encoded protein is CASRLQGPDTQYF.

This chain joins TRBV4-1 and TRBJ2-1; no clear D. The CDR3 is 11 residues long. V gave up 3 bases and J gave up 5 bases, with 2 bases separating them. Germline-derived CDR1 and CDR2 are MGHRA and YSYEKL. CDR3 in DNA: TGCGCCAGCAGCCATAACAATGAGCAGTTCTTC. It is translated as CASSHNNEQFF.

This clone showed up just once. The CDR3 coding sequence is TGCGCCAGCAGCCAAGATCCCCGGCTAGAAGCTTTCTTT. It is translated as CASSQDPRLEAFF. This rearrangement joins TRBV4-1 to TRBJ1-1; D gene uncertain. The CDR3 sequence is 13 residues long. Per the germline V gene, CDR1 is MGHRA and CDR2 is YSYEKL. Trimming cost V 0 bases and J 8 bases, with 10 bases left between them.

This sequence joins TRBV5-1 and TRBJ2-1; D may be TRBD1 or TRBD2 (5 bases each). V was clipped by 3 bases and J by 4 bases, with 17 bases between them. The CDR3 consists of 16 residues. Germline values: CDR1 SGHRS, CDR2 YFSETQ. DNA for the CDR3: TGCGCCAGCAGCTCAACCGGGACGGGGATTTACAATGAGCAGTTCTTC. Its translation is CASSSTGTGIYNEQFF.

The rearrangement joins TRBV27 to TRBJ2-1, with TRBD2 matching over 13 bases. CDR3 length: 15 amino acids. The ends lost 5 bases at V and 9 bases at J; junction bases unmatched: 7. Germline V gene sequence: CDR1 MNHEY, CDR2 SMNVEV (reference sequence). The DNA of the CDR3 is TGTGCCAGCAGTCAGACTAGCGGGGGGACCGGTGAGCAGTTCTTC. Translating gives CASSQTSGGTGEQFF.

The gene calls are TRBV7-6 and TRBJ2-7; no firm D call. The germline V gene has CDR1 SGHVS and CDR2 FNYEAQ. Trimming took 1 base from V and 0 from J, leaving 16 bases between them. The CDR3 has 17 residues. In DNA form, the CDR3 reads TGTGCCAGCAGCTTAGAGGGCGACTTCCCGATCTCCTACGAGCAGTACTTC. It yields the protein CASSLEGDFPISYEQYF. The full variable domain, its missing parts supplied by reference TRBV7-6 and TRBJ2-7, is GAGVSQSPRYKVTKRGQDVALRCDPISGHVSLYWYRQALGQGPEFLTYFNYEAQQDKSGLPNDRFSAERPEGSISTLTIQRTEQRDSAMYRCASSLEGDFPISYEQYFGPGTRLTVT.

The chain joins TRBV19 to TRBJ1-5; D is undetermined. CDR1 is LNHDA, CDR2 SQIVND, per germline (reference sequence). V lost 0 bases to trimming and J lost 1 base, with 10 bases between them. The CDR3 is 16 amino acids. In DNA form, the CDR3 reads TGTGCCAGTAGTATAGAAAGAACCGAGAGCAATCAGCCCCAGCATTTT. Encoded protein: CASSIERTESNQPQHF.

The J gene is TRBJ2-2, the V gene TRBV7-2; D is undetermined. This CDR3 is 15 amino acids long. Germline CDR1 and CDR2: SGHTA and FQGNSA. V shed 3 bases and J shed 1 base, with 9 bases lying between them. The DNA for the CDR3 is TGTGCCAGCAGCTTTCACCGGGTGAACACCGGGGAGCTGTTTTTT. This encodes CASSFHRVNTGELFF. Together with reference TRBV7-2 and TRBJ2-2, the CDR3 gives the full variable domain: GAGVSQSPSNKVTEKGKDVELRCDPISGHTALYWYRQSLGQGLEFLIYFQGNSAPDKSGLPSDRFSAERTGGSVSTLTIQRTQQEDSAVYLCASSFHRVNTGELFFGEGSRLTVL.

V gene TRBV7-2 combines with J gene TRBJ2-7, with 7 bases matching TRBD1. Germline V gene lookup returns CDR1 SGHTA and CDR2 FQGNSA. The V segment lost 6 bases and the J segment 2 bases; nucleotides outside the gene matches: 4. This CDR3 region has 13 residues. The DNA of the CDR3 is TGTGCCAGCAGAGGACAGGAGGCCTACGAGCAGTACTTC. Protein: CASRGQEAYEQYF.

The chain is built from TRBV7-2 and TRBJ1-2; 7 bases line up with TRBD1. J gave up 5 bases and V 6 bases, and 6 bases lay outside the gene matches. The CDR3 has 13 amino acids. The V gene's germline CDR1 is SGHTA and CDR2 FQGNSA. CDR3 nucleotide sequence: TGTGCCAGCAGATGGACAGGATCGTATGGCTACACCTTC. It specifies CASRWTGSYGYTF.

The V call is TRBV18, the J call TRBJ2-5, with unresolved D. The germline CDR1 and CDR2 sequences are KGHSH and LQKENI. The CDR3 contains 15 residues. Deletions cut 2 bases from V and 5 bases from J, with 15 bases between. In DNA, the CDR3 is TGTGCCAGCTCACCAGAAAGCGTGTCTCTTGAGACCCAGTACTTC. This sequence encodes CASSPESVSLETQYF.

This rearrangement joins TRBV19 to TRBJ1-5; D not resolved. The CDR3 length is 17 residues. The germline V gene has CDR1 LNHDA and CDR2 SQIVND (reference sequence). Trimming took off 3 bases at V and 4 bases at J, with 19 bases between the two ends. CDR3 coding DNA: TGTGCCAGTAGTATTGCCGGGCCGAAATTCCAAAATCAGCCCCAGCATTTT. Its translation: CASSIAGPKFQNQPQHF.

This chain uses TRBV9 with TRBJ1-2, with a weak D call TRBD1 (6 bases). The CDR3 spans 16 residues. V was pared by 4 bases and J by 0 bases, with 16 bases between. Germline CDR1 reads SGDLS; CDR2 reads YYNGEE. The CDR3 DNA reads as TGTGCCAGCAGCTTAACCACAGGGAGAGCTAACTATGGCTACACCTTC. This gives the protein CASSLTTGRANYGYTF.

The chain couples TRBV7-8 to TRBJ2-1; D unresolved. Germline V gene sequence: CDR1 SGHVS, CDR2 FQNEAQ. V dropped 4 bases and J dropped 7 bases, with 14 bases sitting between them. The length of the CDR3 is 14 residues. The CDR3 DNA reads as TGTGCCAGCAGCTACAATTGGTTGGGGAATGAGCAGTTCTTC. It translates to CASSYNWLGNEQFF.

The chain combines TRBV5-1 with TRBJ2-7; 10 nucleotides agree with TRBD1. V lost 3 bases and J lost 5; bases outside the gene matches: 8. The CDR3 contains 15 residues. Per the germline V gene, CDR1 is SGHRS and CDR2 is YFSETQ. DNA of the CDR3: TGCGCCAGCAGCTATGCGACAGGGGGCATTAACGAGCAGTACTTC. Encoded protein: CASSYATGGINEQYF.

V usage is TRBV6-4 and J usage is TRBJ1-2; a possible D gene is TRBD1 (6 bases). V was cut by 4 bases and J by 6 bases, with 21 bases left in between. The CDR3 contains 16 residues. Germline CDR1 reads MRHNA; CDR2 reads SNTAGT. The CDR3 region is CASSAEVGRGRDGYTF. CDR3 DNA: TGTGCCAGCAGTGCTGAGGTCGGCAGGGGAAGAGATGGCTACACCTTC.

This chain connects TRBV7-2 to TRBJ2-1, with no clear D. CDR1 is SGHTA, CDR2 FQGNSA, per germline. V gave up 1 base and J gave up 5 bases, with 6 bases separating them. The CDR3 is 13 residues long. CDR3 sequence: CASSLDLNNEQFF. CDR3 coding DNA: TGTGCCAGCAGCTTAGATCTGAACAATGAGCAGTTCTTC.

The rearrangement uses TRBV6-1 and TRBJ1-1; D gene uncertain. The CDR3 is 15 amino acids. V was pared by 1 base and J by 3 bases, with 12 bases between. Per the germline V gene, CDR1 is MNHNS and CDR2 is SASEGT. The DNA of the CDR3 is TGTGCCAGCAGTGAAGGGCAGTCAGTGCACACTGAAGCTTTCTTT. It is translated as CASSEGQSVHTEAFF.

The V and J genes are TRBV5-1 and TRBJ2-7; D might be TRBD1 (6 bases). This CDR3 has 14 residues. Germline V gene lookup returns CDR1 SGHRS and CDR2 YFSETQ. V was shortened by 4 bases and J by 3 bases, with 14 bases between the two germline ends. The DNA for the CDR3 is TGCGCCAGCAGCCCTGGACAGTCAAACTACGAGCAGTACTTC. Translating gives CASSPGQSNYEQYF.

This chain connects TRBV4-1 to TRBJ1-2, with D uncertain. Trimming took 0 bases from V and 0 from J, leaving 8 bases between them. The CDR3 consists of 15 residues. Germline V gene data show CDR1 as MGHRA and CDR2 as YSYEKL. In nucleotides, the CDR3 is TGCGCCAGCAGCCAAGAACCCGGGACTAACTATGGCTACACCTTC. This codes for CASSQEPGTNYGYTF.

CDR3 sequence (DNA): TGTGCCAGCAGCATCGGACAGGGCTATAATTCACCCCTCCACTTT. Residues: CASSIGQGYNSPLHF. The chain links TRBV7-9 to TRBJ1-6; 8 nucleotides agree with TRBD1. Germline loops: CDR1 SEHNR, CDR2 FQNEAQ (reference sequence). This CDR3 spans 15 amino acids. The J segment lost 3 bases and the V segment lost 5 bases, leaving 3 bases of the junction unmatched.